This T cell receptor (beta chain) was observed in a study of regulatory T cells in long-lasting Graves disease (dated by TCRdb to about 2021). Looking at the study overall: Persistent Graves' disease meant more than 5 years of antithyroid drug treatment with TSH receptor autoantibodies that stayed positive. Antithyroid drugs had been taken for about 10.3 years on average by persistent Graves' disease patients in the clinical cohort. A total of around 35 samples were covered by TCR sequencing, comprising some 13 persistent and approximately 20 newly diagnosed Graves' disease patients. Patients with persistent Graves' disease were compared with patients with newly diagnosed Graves' disease using TCR sequencing and RNA sequencing of peripheral blood. The study was registered as a clinical trial and conducted in China. Study-wide conclusions, independent of this receptor: Sequencing and analysis were limited to the TCR beta chain. Patients with persistent disease shared more public clonotypes (fewer than 3,000) than newly diagnosed patients did (more than 900). Lower TCR Shannon entropy and fewer highly expanded clones were observed in persistent Graves' disease patients than in newly diagnosed patients, which suggested clonal expansion. Only peripheral blood was studied, because thyroid tissue, the primary lesion, was inaccessible. The authors acknowledged the small sample size as a limitation that may reduce accuracy. TRBV28, TRBJ1-2 and TRBJ2-5 were preferentially used in persistent disease, while TRBV20-1 and TRBJ2-1 were favored in newly diagnosed disease.

This clonotype came up a few times. The antigen it binds to is not known. Base qualities are not at hand, and no much larger clone is one base apart. Taken with the paper, the label for time point translates to: persistent/refractory GD, antithyroid drugs over 5 years with positive TRAb. For both TCR sequencing and RNA sequencing, RNA was extracted from PBMCs using TRIzol. The diagnosis of Graves' disease was made according to American Thyroid Association guidelines. Patients were recruited from an endocrinology department in Xi'an, China. Each patient gave 7 to 9.5 milliliters of peripheral blood, collected in an EDTA anticoagulant tube. Ficoll Paque Plus density gradient separation was used to isolate PBMCs, and no further T cell sorting was performed. An Agilent 2100 Bioanalyzer and agarose gel were used to check RNA quality, while a NanoDrop 2000 measured RNA concentration. As encoded in the germline V gene, CDR1 is SGHDN while CDR2 is FVKESK. After removal of 4 bases from V and 5 bases from J, the junction retains 3 bases not matched to a gene. Its CDR3 holds 13 amino acids, cysteine through phenylalanine. Solely the CDR3 DNA is kept, with 39 bases framed from the first base.

Library prep was done by multiplex PCR. Sequenced using an Illumina HiSeq 4000. To build TCR beta libraries, CDR3 regions were amplified by Arm-PCR using iRepertoire HTBI primers. PCR products were gel purified before sequencing. As for how the authors treated the data: Gene usage analysis of CDR3 amino acid clonotypes used the roughly 60 TRBV and 14 to 15 TRBJ segments found across samples. COPE and FqMerger were used to merge filtered high-quality paired reads into contigs. Contigs were aligned with BLAST to IMGT TRBV, TRBD and TRBJ reference genes, and CDR3 was defined per IMGT. Clonotypes above 0.1% frequency were classified as highly expanded clones. Shannon entropy was used to measure repertoire diversity, and the Gini coefficient was used to measure V-J evenness. Clonotypes shared by more than one individual were considered public. TCRdb applied fastp at Q25 and MiXCR to the public reads, then kept only in-frame beta chains. Duplicate CDR3 protein sequences are folded into a single record with the most common DNA and genes. These V and J calls rely on TCRdb rather than the paper's analysis. The sample table shows roughly 500,000 distinct CDR3 sequences, and about a fifth are seen once. Over 7.5% of the sample belongs to the ten largest clones.

The V and J segments used are TRBV14 and TRBJ1-1, with TRBD1 identical over 8 junction bases. The sequences come from peripheral blood mononuclear cells (PBMCs), collected when the disease was refractory, from a patient treated with antithyroid drugs. This clonotype was obtained from a female donor with Graves disease. The CDR3 amino acid sequence is: CASSRTGRTEAFF. The DNA sequence is as follows: TGTGCCAGCAGCCGGACAGGGCGGACTGAAGCTTTCTTT.